This TCR beta chain originates from a study of T-cell memory formation after mild COVID-19 (dated by TCRdb to the early 2020s). About the full investigation: TCR sequence clusters from the two donors were largely donor specific. In a couple of donors, T-cell clones that expanded and contracted after mild COVID-19 were followed by sequencing TCRalpha and TCRbeta repertoires longitudinally. Two young, previously healthy adult volunteers, one female and one male, were included in the cohort. The paper's findings and limits, for the study overall: Contracting CD4+ clones were found mainly in CM and EM memory subsets, while CD8+ clones were enriched in EMRA. The study covered only two mild cases, and larger cohorts including severe cases with pre-infection samples were considered necessary. From day 15 to 85, contracting clones showed balanced CD4/CD8 phenotypes, whereas a second wave of clones that expanded from day 15 to 37 leaned towards CD4+. SARS-CoV-2 specificity of the second-wave clones peaking on day 37 was not confirmed. Some responding clones were detected in pre-infection memory, suggesting pre-existing cross-reactive memory T cells joined the SARS-CoV-2 response.

Sequenced using an Illumina NovaSeq 6000. cDNA libraries for TCRalpha and TCRbeta were prepared by 5'RACE using constant-segment primers, with sample barcodes and unique molecular identifiers added. RNA was extracted from every sample with Trizol reagent. The libraries were amplified in two PCR steps, and the second step added a second sample barcode and Illumina TruSeq adapters. Libraries were sequenced on an Illumina NovaSeq with 2 x 150 bp paired-end reads. For the original study's pipeline: The reads were demultiplexed and collapsed into UMI-guided consensus sequences using migec v1.2.7. Using mixcr v2.1.11, UMI consensuses were aligned to TRA and TRB V and J templates and then assembled into clonotypes. Expanded or contracted clonotypes were those called significant by both edgeR and NoisET, with noise models trained on biological replicates. For edgeR calls, the cutoffs were a false discovery rate-adjusted p below 0.01 and a log2 fold-change threshold of 1. As an exploratory analysis of dynamics, max-normalized trajectories of the 1000 most abundant clonotypes were examined by PCA with hierarchical clustering. Separately sequenced CD4+ and CD8+ repertoires were used to assign a CD4 or CD8 phenotype to each responding clone. TCRdb cleaned the public reads at Q25 with fastp, built clones with MiXCR and kept in-frame beta chains. A single entry per CDR3 protein holds the most common genes and DNA from its merged rows. TCRdb's processing, not the study's, gives the V and J calls here. The sample table lists more than 450,000 distinct CDR3 sequences, about 20% of them with a count of one. 9.5% to 15% of the sample lies in the top ten.

The cysteine opens and the phenylalanine closes a CDR3 of 16 amino acids. Solely the CDR3 DNA is kept, with 48 bases framed from the first base. V ends up 4 bases short and J 2 bases short, with an unmatched junction base count of 8. The CDR1 and CDR2 encoded by the germline V gene (reference sequence) are LNHDA and SQIVND. This clonotype was seen only a few times. The antigen it binds to is not known. It has no much larger one-base neighbor in the sample; base qualities were not kept. Ficoll-Paque density gradient centrifugation was used to isolate PBMCs. The sequence joins TRBV19 to TRBJ2-4; TRBD1 lines up with 7 middle nucleotides. Sequenced material: PBMCs or a T cell subset sorted from them (not recorded which). This clonotype was sampled from an adult woman who had mild COVID-19 (a few samples of this study predate the infection). The sample titles of this study are shuffled in the database, so cell type and time point are left out; the donor was told from shared clones. The CDR3 in this case is CASSTRQGPTKNIQYF. The DNA reads TGTGCCAGTAGTACGAGACAGGGACCCACCAAAAACATTCAGTACTTC.